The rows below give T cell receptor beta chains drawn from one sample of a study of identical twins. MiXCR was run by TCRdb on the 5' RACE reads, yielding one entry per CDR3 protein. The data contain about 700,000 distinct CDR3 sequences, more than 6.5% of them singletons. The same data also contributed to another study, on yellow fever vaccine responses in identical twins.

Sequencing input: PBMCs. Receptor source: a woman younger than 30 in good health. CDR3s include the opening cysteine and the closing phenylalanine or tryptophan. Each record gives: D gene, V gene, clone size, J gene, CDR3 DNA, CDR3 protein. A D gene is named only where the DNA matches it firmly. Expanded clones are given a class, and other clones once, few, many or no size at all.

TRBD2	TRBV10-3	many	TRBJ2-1	TGTGCCATCAGCCCTAGCGGGAACACTTACAATGAGCAGTTCTTC	CAISPSGNTYNEQFF
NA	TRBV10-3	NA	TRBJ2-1	TGTGCCATCAGTGAACTAAGTGAGCAGTTCTTC	CAISELSEQFF
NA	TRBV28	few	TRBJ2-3	TGTGCCAGCAGCCGCGAGGGGGGAGGCACAGATACGCAGTATTTT	CASSREGGGTDTQYF
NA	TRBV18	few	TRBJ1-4	TGTGCCAGCTCACCAGTGCGGAATAATGAAAAACTGTTTTTT	CASSPVRNNEKLFF
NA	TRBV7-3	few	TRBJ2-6	TGTGCCAGCAGCTTAACGTTCCTCGGGTCTGGGGCCAACGTCCTGACTTTC	CASSLTFLGSGANVLTF
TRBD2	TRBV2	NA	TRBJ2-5	TGTGCCATCAGTTTAAGTCAATTGGGTCTAGCGGGGGGAGAGACCCAGTACTTC	CAISLSQLGLAGGETQYF
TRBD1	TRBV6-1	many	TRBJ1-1	TGTGCCAGCAGCCGGGACAGATTGAACACTGAAGCTTTCTTT	CASSRDRLNTEAFF
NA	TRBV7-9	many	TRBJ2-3	TGTGCCAGCAGCTTAAAACCAGATACGCAGTATTTT	CASSLKPDTQYF
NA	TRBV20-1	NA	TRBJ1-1	TGCAGTGCTATCTCCCGGGGAGGTGGCACTGAAGCTTTCTTT	CSAISRGGGTEAFF
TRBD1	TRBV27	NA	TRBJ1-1	TGTGCCAGCAGTTTGGGACAGGGGGCGGAGGGGACTGAAGCTTTCTTT	CASSLGQGAEGTEAFF
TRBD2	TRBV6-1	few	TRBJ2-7	TGTGCCAGCAGTGCTCTAGCGGGCCGGGGCGAGCAGTACTTC	CASSALAGRGEQYF
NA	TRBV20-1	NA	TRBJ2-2	TGCAGTGCTAGAGTAAGAGGGCTGAACACCGGGGAGCTGTTTTTT	CSARVRGLNTGELFF
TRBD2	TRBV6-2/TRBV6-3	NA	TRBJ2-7	TGTGCCAGCAGTCCCACAGCGGGGGTGGGCTACGAGCAGTACTTC	CASSPTAGVGYEQYF
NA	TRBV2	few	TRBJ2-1	TGTGCCAGCAGTGTACCGAATGAGCAGTTCTTC	CASSVPNEQFF
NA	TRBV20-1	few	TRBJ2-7	TGCAGTGCTAGAGATAGGGGCTACTACGAGCAGTACTTC	CSARDRGYYEQYF
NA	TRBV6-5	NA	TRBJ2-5	TGTGCCAGCAGTTACTCGACTAGTAAAGAGACCCAGTACTTC	CASSYSTSKETQYF
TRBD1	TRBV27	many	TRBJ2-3	TGTGCCAGCAGCCCCCGGGACAGGGGGACAGATACGCAGTATTTT	CASSPRDRGTDTQYF
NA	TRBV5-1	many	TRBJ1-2	TGCGCCAGCAGCTTGGGCGATAACAGGCCCCAGGGCAATGGCTACACCTTC	CASSLGDNRPQGNGYTF
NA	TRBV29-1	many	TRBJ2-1	TGCAGCGTTGGTAGGGACTCCTCCTACAATGAGCAGTTCTTC	CSVGRDSSYNEQFF
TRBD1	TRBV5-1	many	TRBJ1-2	TGCGCCAGCAGCTTGGACAGGGGGGAGTATGGCTACACCTTC	CASSLDRGEYGYTF
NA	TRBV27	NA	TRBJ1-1	TGTGCCAGCAGTTTTGAGGAGGGGGACACTGAAGCTTTCTTT	CASSFEEGDTEAFF
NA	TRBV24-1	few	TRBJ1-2	TGTGCCACCAGTGATTCAAGCGGGGCTGGCTATGGCTACACCTTC	CATSDSSGAGYGYTF
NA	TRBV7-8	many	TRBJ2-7	TGTGCCAGCAGCCCTCTTATCCACTCCTACGAGCAGTACTTC	CASSPLIHSYEQYF
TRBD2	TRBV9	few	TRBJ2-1	TGTGCCAGCAGCGTAAAGCTAGCGGGGGACAATGAGCAGTTCTTC	CASSVKLAGDNEQFF
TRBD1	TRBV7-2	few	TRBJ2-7	TGTGCCAGCAGCCCAGGACAGGTGCTTAACGAGCAGTACTTC	CASSPGQVLNEQYF
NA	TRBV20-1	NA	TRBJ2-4	TGCAGTGCTAGAGATCCCTCGGGAACGGGAAACATTCAGTACTTC	CSARDPSGTGNIQYF
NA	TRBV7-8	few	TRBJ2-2	TGTGCCAGCTTGCGGACCGGGGAGCTGTTTTTT	CASLRTGELFF
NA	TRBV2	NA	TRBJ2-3	TGTGCCAGCAGTGTCGGGGTTGGAACAGATACGCAGTATTTT	CASSVGVGTDTQYF
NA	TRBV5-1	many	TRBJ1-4	TGCGCCAGCAGCTTGCTGTTGGGCGGGGAAAAACTGTTTTTT	CASSLLLGGEKLFF
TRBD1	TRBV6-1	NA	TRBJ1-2	TGTGCCAGCATCCCGACAGGGAATTATGGCTACACCTTC	CASIPTGNYGYTF
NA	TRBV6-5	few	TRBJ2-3	TGTGCCAGCAGTTACGGCGGGCGTAACACAGATACGCAGTATTTT	CASSYGGRNTDTQYF